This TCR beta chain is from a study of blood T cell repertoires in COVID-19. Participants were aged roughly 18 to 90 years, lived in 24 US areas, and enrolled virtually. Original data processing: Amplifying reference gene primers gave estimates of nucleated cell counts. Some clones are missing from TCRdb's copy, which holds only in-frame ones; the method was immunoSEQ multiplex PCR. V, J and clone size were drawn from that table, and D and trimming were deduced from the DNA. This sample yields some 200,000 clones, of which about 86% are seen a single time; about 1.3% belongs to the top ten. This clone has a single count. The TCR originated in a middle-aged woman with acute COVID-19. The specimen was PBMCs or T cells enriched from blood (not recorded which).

CDR3 nucleotide sequence: TGTGCCAGCAGCTTGGTGGGGCCGGGCGGCAATCAGCCCCAGCATTTT. It translates to CASSLVGPGGNQPQHF. The gene calls are TRBV5-4 and TRBJ1-5, with D possibly being TRBD1 (5 bases). The V gene's germline CDR1 is SGHNT and CDR2 YYREEE (reference sequence). CDR3 length equals 16 residues. Trimming left V 0 bases short and J 2 bases short, with 12 bases between.